This TCR beta chain was documented in a study of CD8+ T cells in alopecia areata. The treatment here: oral pan-JAK inhibitor, 5-10 mg twice daily. From alopecia areata patients, lesional scalp punch biopsies and peripheral blood were collected. V dropped 3 bases and J dropped 8 bases, with 28 bases sitting between them. The CDR3 covers 18 residues. Germline CDR1 is LNHNV and CDR2 is YYDKDF (reference sequence). Following RNA extraction, reverse transcription yielded cDNA that acted as the sequencing template. The repertoire was sequenced with immunoSEQ multiplex PCR; TCRdb's copy has only in-frame clones and lacks some. The table records 90,000 to 100,000 clones, about 64% of them present only once. In its sample, this clone was seen once. The target antigen is unknown. Whole-study findings and limits: Persistence during tofacitinib was seen for many expanded lesional clones in scalp and blood. Scalp clonality dropped significantly under tofacitinib, as did expanded CD8+ top-100 clones.

The gene calls are TRBV15 and TRBJ1-2; D perhaps matches TRBD1 (5 bases). This receptor was obtained from a human donor with alopecia areata. The sequencing used CD8+ T cells sorted from blood, collected at week 4, from a patient treated with tofacitinib. CDR3: CATSSLGQGVAPLQGYTF. The CDR3 DNA reads as TGTGCCACCAGCAGTTTAGGCCAGGGAGTCGCCCCCCTTCAAGGCTACACCTTC.